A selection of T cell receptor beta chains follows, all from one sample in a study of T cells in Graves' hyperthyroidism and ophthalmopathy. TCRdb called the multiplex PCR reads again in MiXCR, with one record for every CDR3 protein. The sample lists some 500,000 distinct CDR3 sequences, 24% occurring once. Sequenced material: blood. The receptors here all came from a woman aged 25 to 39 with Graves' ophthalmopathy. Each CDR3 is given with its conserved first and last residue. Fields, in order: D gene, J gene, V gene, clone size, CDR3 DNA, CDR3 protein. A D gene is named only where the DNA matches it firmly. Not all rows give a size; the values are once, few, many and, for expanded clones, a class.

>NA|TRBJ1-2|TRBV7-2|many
TGTGCCAGCAGCTTAGGTGAGGGTTTCTATGACTACACCTTC
CASSLGEGFYDYTF
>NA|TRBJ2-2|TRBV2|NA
TGTGCCAGCGTGGCGGGACGAGTCACCGGGGAGCTGTTTTTT
CASVAGRVTGELFF
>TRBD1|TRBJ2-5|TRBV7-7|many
TGTGCTAGCAGTTTCGGACAGGGGGAAGAAGAGACCCAGTACTTC
CASSFGQGEEETQYF
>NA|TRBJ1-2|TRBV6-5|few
TGTGCCAGCAGTTACTCGCGGACAGTCCCCTATGGCTACACCTTC
CASSYSRTVPYGYTF
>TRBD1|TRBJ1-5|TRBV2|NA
TGTGCCAGCAGTGTACAGGGGATGGGCAATCAGCCCCAGCATTTT
CASSVQGMGNQPQHF
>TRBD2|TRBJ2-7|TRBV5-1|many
TGCGCCAGCAGCTTGGTAACGTCTAGCGGGGGCCTATCCTACGAGCAGTACTTC
CASSLVTSSGGLSYEQYF
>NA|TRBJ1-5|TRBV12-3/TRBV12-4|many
TGTGCCAGCAGTTTGTTTGGCGGGGAGGACAATCAGCCCCAGCATTTT
CASSLFGGEDNQPQHF
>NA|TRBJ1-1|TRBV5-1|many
TGCGCCAGCAGTGGGTCGGGGGGGCACACTGAAGCTTTCTTT
CASSGSGGHTEAFF
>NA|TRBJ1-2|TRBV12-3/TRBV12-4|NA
TGTGCCAGCAGTTTTCGGGTCGCTGTAGGGGAAGGCTACTCCTTC
CASSFRVAVGEGYSF
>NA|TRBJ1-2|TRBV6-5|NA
TGTGCCAGCAGTTACAGCCAGGGACGGGTCTACACCTTC
CASSYSQGRVYTF
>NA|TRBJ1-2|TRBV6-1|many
TGTGCCAGCACCCGGGGACGGATATTTAACAATGGCTACACCTTC
CASTRGRIFNNGYTF
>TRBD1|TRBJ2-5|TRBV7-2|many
TGTGCCGCCAAGACAGGGGGTTCTTTGGGGACCCAGTACTTC
CAAKTGGSLGTQYF
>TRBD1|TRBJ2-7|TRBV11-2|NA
TGTGCCAGCAGCGCCACAGCCCCAGCCCGGGACAGGTCCCACGAGCAGTACTTC
CASSATAPARDRSHEQYF
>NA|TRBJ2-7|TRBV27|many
TGTGCCAGCAGTGGGGACGGGTACGAGCAGTACTTC
CASSGDGYEQYF
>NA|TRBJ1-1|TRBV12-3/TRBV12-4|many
TGTGCCAGCAGTCCCGCGGGCAGGGTCGACACTGAAGCTTTCTTT
CASSPAGRVDTEAFF
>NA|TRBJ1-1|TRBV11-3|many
TGTGCCAGCAGCTTAGATTCAGGGGAGTCCACTGAAGCTTTCTTT
CASSLDSGESTEAFF
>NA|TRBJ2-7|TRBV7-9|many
TGTGCCAGCAGGCGGATAAACAGAGATGACTACGAGCAGTACTTC
CASRRINRDDYEQYF
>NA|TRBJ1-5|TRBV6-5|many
TGTGCCAGCACCCGAGCCGGGAATAGCAATCAGCCCCAGCATTTT
CASTRAGNSNQPQHF
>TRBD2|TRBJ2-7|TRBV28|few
TGTGCCAGCAGTTTCGGGGTGGCGGGAGATCTCTCCTACGAGCAGTACTTC
CASSFGVAGDLSYEQYF
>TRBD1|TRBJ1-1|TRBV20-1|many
TGCAGCGGGACAGAGGGCACTGAAGCTTTCTTT
CSGTEGTEAFF